This TCR beta chain was recorded in a study of early T cells in non-severe SARS-CoV-2 infection. This clonotype was counted at least ten times. Antigen unknown. General observations from the study: VDJdb matching skewed toward anti-spike CD8 responses, missing private and CD4 specificities.

This CDR3 comprises 13 residues. Trimming stripped 0 bases from V and 5 bases from J, with 6 bases between. The germline V gene encodes CDR1 SGHRS and CDR2 YFSETQ. Individual cDNA molecules received unique molecular identifiers. TCRdb independently ran MiXCR on the 5' RACE reads; one entry per CDR3 protein. The sample yields approximately 35,000 distinct CDR3 sequences, around 6.8% seen once. The clonotype was recovered from an adult who was a healthcare worker with PCR-confirmed SARS-CoV-2 infection or an uninfected control (not recorded which). The rearrangement uses TRBV5-1 and TRBJ2-1; D remains unclear. Sample: whole blood, taken at baseline. The CDR3 sequence: CASSLELNNEQFF. DNA of the CDR3: TGCGCCAGCAGCTTGGAGCTGAACAATGAGCAGTTCTTC.